Below, 9 T cell receptor beta chains from the same sample are listed, as sequenced in a study of T-cell reconstitution after alpha-beta-depleted transplantation in children. A library of TCRbeta sequences, prepared with unique molecular identifiers, was generated. MiXCR was run by TCRdb on the PCR reads, yielding one entry per CDR3 protein. The data contain roughly 670,000 distinct CDR3 sequences, around 13% of them singletons. Sequences were derived from PBMCs, sampled before TCRalphabeta/CD19-depleted stem cell transplant. These receptors originate from a girl aged 2 to 10 with congenital amegakaryocytic thrombocytopenia, due to receive a stem cell transplant.

This clonotype was counted ten times or more. This chain joins TRBV5-1 and TRBJ2-7, with TRBD1 matching 8 bases. The V gene end was trimmed by 6 bases and the J gene end by 2 bases; junction bases not matched to a gene: 10. The V gene's germline CDR1 is SGHRS and CDR2 YFSETQ. The CDR3 loop spans 15 amino acids. CDR3 DNA sequence: TGCGCCAGCACCAGTGGGGACAGGTTTGCCTACGAGCAGTACTTC. This codes for CASTSGDRFAYEQYF.

As to this clonotype: A read error may account for a junction end that differs from germline. The J gene is TRBJ2-3, the V gene TRBV5-1; 9 bases align to TRBD2. Per germline, CDR1 SGHRS and CDR2 YFSETQ. This CDR3 contains 14 residues. CDR3 amino acids: CASTNSGSTDTQYF. CDR3 bases: TGCGCCAGCACCAATAGCGGGAGCACAGATACCCAGTATTTT.

In this sample, this clonotype turned up many times. The J gene is TRBJ1-5, the V gene TRBV12-3 or TRBV12-4, with 11 bases that match TRBD1. The V gene end was trimmed by 1 base and the J gene end by 7 bases; junction bases not matched to a gene: 3. The CDR3 is 15 amino acids. In DNA, the CDR3 is TGTGCCAGCAGTTTAGGGACAGGGGGCGTCCAGCCCCAGCATTTT. It specifies CASSLGTGGVQPQHF.

This clonotype was observed a few times. The CDR3 region is CASSPLRSTNEKLFF. The CDR3 nucleotides read TGCGCCAGCAGCCCGCTCCGATCAACTAATGAAAAACTGTTTTTT. The gene calls are TRBV5-1 and TRBJ1-4; D is uncertain. This CDR3 is 15 amino acids long. V lost 4 bases, J lost 0 bases, and 10 bases lay in between. CDR1 and CDR2 from the germline V gene are SGHRS and YFSETQ.

This clonotype has at least ten counts. The chain carries TRBV29-1 and TRBJ2-3; D may be TRBD1 (5 bases). This CDR3 has 12 amino acids. V was clipped by 7 bases and J by 2 bases, with 10 bases between them. The germline gives CDR1 SQVTM, CDR2 ANQGSEA. The CDR3 spells CSADSYTDTQYF. The CDR3 nucleotides are TGCAGCGCTGACAGCTACACAGATACGCAGTATTTT.

This clonotype turned up a few times. V is TRBV5-5 and J is TRBJ1-1, with 10 bases aligning to TRBD1. Germline values: CDR1 SGHKS, CDR2 YYEKEE (reference sequence). The CDR3 contains 17 residues. V lost 3 bases, J lost 0 bases, and 8 bases stayed unmatched. CDR3: CASSSGRTGGLNTEAFF. CDR3 sequence (DNA): TGTGCCAGCAGCTCGGGACGGACAGGGGGTTTGAACACTGAAGCTTTCTTT.

The CDR3 DNA follows: TGCGCCAGCAGCCAGCCATTGTCAGGGTACGAAAGGTACACCTTC. Amino acid sequence: CASSQPLSGYERYTF. The chain uses TRBV4-1 and TRBJ1-2; D perhaps matches TRBD1 (5 bases). V lost 3 bases to trimming and J lost 11 bases, with 22 bases between them. The CDR3 has 15 amino acids. CDR1 and CDR2 from the germline V gene are MGHRA and YSYEKL.

The table lists this clonotype with many counts. The V call is TRBV15, the J call TRBJ2-5; D gene uncertain. Germline V lookup: CDR1 LNHNV, CDR2 YYDKDF (reference sequence). This CDR3 has 15 amino acids. Trimming took 8 bases from V and 3 from J, leaving 19 bases between them. The CDR3 sequence is CATPVGSKPEETQYF. The CDR3 region has the DNA TGTGCCACCCCCGTGGGCAGCAAACCCGAAGAGACCCAGTACTTC.

The rearrangement uses TRBV20-1 and TRBJ2-1; TRBD1 matches 7 bases. The germline CDR1 and CDR2 sequences are DFQATT and SNEGSKA (reference sequence). Losses at the gene ends were 1 base for V and 3 bases for J; bases not matched to a gene: 9. The CDR3 is made up of 16 amino acids. CDR3 nucleotide sequence: TGCAGTGCTAGAGCCAGGCGGCAGGGGGTCTACAATGAGCAGTTCTTC. Translated: CSARARRQGVYNEQFF.